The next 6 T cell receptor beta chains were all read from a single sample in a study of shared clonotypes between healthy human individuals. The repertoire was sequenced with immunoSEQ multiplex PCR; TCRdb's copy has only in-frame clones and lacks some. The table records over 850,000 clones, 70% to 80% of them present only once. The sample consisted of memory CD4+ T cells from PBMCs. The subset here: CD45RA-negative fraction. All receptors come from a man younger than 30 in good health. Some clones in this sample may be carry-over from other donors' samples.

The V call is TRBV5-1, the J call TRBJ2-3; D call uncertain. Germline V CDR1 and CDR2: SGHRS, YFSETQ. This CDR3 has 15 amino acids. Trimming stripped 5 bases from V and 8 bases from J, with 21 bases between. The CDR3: CASRERLRMGGTQYF. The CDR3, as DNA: TGCGCCAGCAGGGAGAGACTCCGCATGGGCGGTACGCAGTATTTT.

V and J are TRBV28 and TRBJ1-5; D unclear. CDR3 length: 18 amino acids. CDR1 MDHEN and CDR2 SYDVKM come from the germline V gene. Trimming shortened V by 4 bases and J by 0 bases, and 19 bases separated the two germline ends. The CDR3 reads CASSSPPGGDNSNQPQHF. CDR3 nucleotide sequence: TGTGCCAGCAGTTCACCCCCTGGCGGAGATAATAGCAATCAGCCCCAGCATTTT.

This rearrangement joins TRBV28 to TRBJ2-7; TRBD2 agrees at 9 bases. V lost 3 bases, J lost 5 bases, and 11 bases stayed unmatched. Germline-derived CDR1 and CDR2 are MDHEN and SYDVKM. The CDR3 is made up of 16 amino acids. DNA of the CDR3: TGTGCCAGCAGTTTTTATAGCGGGAGAGCTCTGGACGAGCAGTACTTC. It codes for CASSFYSGRALDEQYF.

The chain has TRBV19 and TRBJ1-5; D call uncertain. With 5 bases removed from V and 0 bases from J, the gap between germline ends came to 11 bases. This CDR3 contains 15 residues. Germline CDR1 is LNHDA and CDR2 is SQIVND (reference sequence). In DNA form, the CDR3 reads TGTGCCAGTAGTGGTCATGGCTATAGCAATCAGCCCCAGCATTTT. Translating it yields CASSGHGYSNQPQHF.

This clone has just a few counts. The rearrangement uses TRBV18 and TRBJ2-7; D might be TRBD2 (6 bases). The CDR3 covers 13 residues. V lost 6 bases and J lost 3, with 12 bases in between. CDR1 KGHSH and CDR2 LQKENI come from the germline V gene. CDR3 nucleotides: TGTGCCAGCTCGCGGGACGACAACTACGAGCAGTACTTC. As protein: CASSRDDNYEQYF.

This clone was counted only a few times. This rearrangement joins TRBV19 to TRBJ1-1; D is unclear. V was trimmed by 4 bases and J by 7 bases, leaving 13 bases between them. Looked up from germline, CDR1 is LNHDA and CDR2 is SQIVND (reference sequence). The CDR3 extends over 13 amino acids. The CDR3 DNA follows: TGTGCCAGTAGTACTACCTGGCAGGTTGAAGCTTTCTTT. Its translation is CASSTTWQVEAFF.